This TCR beta chain was retrieved from a study of blood T cell repertoires in COVID-19 (TCRdb year 2020). Concerning the study at large: Samples covering the acute and convalescent phases of COVID-19 were provided by collaborators in the United States, Italy and Spain. The repertoires were released in a freely available public database meant as a resource for research on the immune response to SARS-CoV-2. HLA class I and class II types, where available, came from metadata supplied by the sample provider rather than from assay-based typing. The prospective study material was composed of cDNA or gDNA derived from T cells, B-cell-depleted T cells, or PBMCs. Deeply sampled blood TCRbeta repertoires from subjects exposed to, actively infected with, or recovered from COVID-19 were included in the dataset. The samples were drawn from two sources: the first 160 participants of the ongoing ImmuneRACE study, and over 950 subjects contributed by 6 global collaborators. Nearly every sample came with metadata listing a de-identified subject ID, COVID-19 status, age in years and sex.

Summary of the overall study and its limitations: How much clinical and demographic metadata was included differed by source and by participant, and the metadata was provided uncurated.

TCRbeta CDR3 regions were amplified from genomic DNA using the immunoSEQ Assay, a bias-controlled multiplex PCR. The paper's data handling went like this. The number of nucleated cells in each sample was estimated by amplification of reference gene primers within the assay. To quantify the absolute abundance of each unique TCRbeta CDR3 rearrangement, sequence reads were collapsed and filtered. For each sample, productive Simpson clonality was calculated as the square root of Simpson's diversity index across productive rearrangements. TCRdb obtained this table from immuneACCESS and retained in-frame rearrangements with V and J assigned. These tables miss some clones; where compared with another copy, unresolved V genes account for less than half of the shortfall, and the remainder is unexplained. The V and J calls and the clone size are those of that table, but D and trimming were determined from the DNA. This sample lists fewer than 350,000 clones; over 75% were detected once. Jointly, the top ten make up approximately 7.5% of the sample.

One collaborating source in Seattle enrolled patients while the patients were actively infected and followed the patients over time throughout the course of disease. Whole blood was collected in K2EDTA tubes by collaborating institutions according to the institutions' own protocols. Collaborator samples were shipped for TCRbeta analysis as frozen whole blood, isolated PBMCs, or DNA extracted from either sample type. This clone has just a few counts. What antigen it recognizes has not been identified. No base-level quality is on record; no much larger clone is a single base apart. V loses 5 bases of germline sequence and J loses 5 bases, and the interval between the two ends is 15 bases. The germline V gene encodes CDR1 SEHNR and CDR2 FQNEAQ (reference sequence). From its cysteine to its phenylalanine, the CDR3 spans 14 amino acids. The read is trimmed to its CDR3 DNA, 42 bases read in frame from base 1.

The sequence derives from a woman in her thirties with COVID-19, enrolled during active disease. Sample: peripheral blood. The sequence is built from TRBV7-9 and TRBJ1-1, and the D gene may be TRBD1, 6 bases matching. The sequenced DNA is TGTGCCAGCAGCCTACAACAGGGCGAAACTGAAGCTTTCTTT. Translated, it reads CASSLQQGETEAFF.